The 20 T cell receptor beta chains reported below all come from one sample, sequenced in a study of T cells in Graves' hyperthyroidism and ophthalmopathy. There were TCR beta CDR3 regions amplified from RNA transcripts. HTBI primers were used for first-round RT-PCR of the TCR CDR3. TCRdb ran MiXCR on the multiplex PCR reads and lists one entry per CDR3 protein. Of approximately 370,000 distinct CDR3 sequences detected, 15% appear once; the ten largest clones hold approximately 29%. Sequenced input: blood. Receptors were obtained from a woman younger than 45 with Graves' hyperthyroidism.

As to this clonotype: Because the CDR3 is missing its conserved closing phenylalanine or tryptophan, this is likely a read error. The chain uses TRBV19 and TRBJ1-1; D is unclear. This CDR3 contains 12 residues. Germline V gene data show CDR1 as LNHDA and CDR2 as SQIVND (reference sequence). Between the trimmed V and J ends, which lost 8 bases and 4 bases, there was a span of 11 bases. CDR3: CASLGSGTEAFL. CDR3 coding DNA: TGTGCCAGTTTGGGGTCTGGCACTGAAGCTTTCCTT.

This clonotype was observed a handful of times. This sequence joins TRBV10-2 and TRBJ1-6; 7 bases align to TRBD1. The V gene's germline CDR1 is WSHSY and CDR2 SAAADI. The CDR3 is 14 residues long. Unmatched junction bases numbered 3, after V lost 3 bases and J lost 7 bases. The CDR3 DNA reads TGCGCCAGCAGTGATTCGGACAGGAATTCACCCCTCCACTTT. Encoded protein: CASSDSDRNSPLHF.

This clonotype was detected many times. The chain is built from TRBV2 and TRBJ2-1; D may correspond to TRBD1 or TRBD2 (5 bases each). V was clipped by 8 bases and J by 9 bases, with 20 bases between them. Germline V gene sequence: CDR1 SNHLY, CDR2 FYNNEI. The CDR3 extends over 14 amino acids. CDR3 amino acids: CASGQGPGLGEQFF. CDR3 sequence (DNA): TGTGCCAGCGGGCAGGGACCAGGGCTGGGTGAGCAGTTCTTC.

This clonotype was observed at least ten times. The chain links TRBV12-3 or TRBV12-4 to TRBJ2-7; possibly TRBD1 for D (6 bases). V lost 1 base and J 2 bases, leaving 12 bases between the germline ends. This CDR3 has 15 residues. This CDR3 reads CASSLEGRGPYEQYF. DNA for the CDR3: TGTGCCAGCAGTTTAGAAGGCAGGGGCCCCTACGAGCAGTACTTC.

The sample holds a few counts of this clonotype. The chain has TRBV6-1 and TRBJ1-2, with D hard to call. This CDR3 contains 12 residues. Germline V gene sequence: CDR1 MNHNS, CDR2 SASEGT. V lost 6 bases and J 6 bases, leaving 11 bases between the germline ends. The CDR3 spells CASRRANDGYTF. The CDR3 nucleotides read TGTGCCAGCAGACGGGCGAACGATGGCTACACCTTC.

There are a few counts of this clonotype. This sequence joins TRBV12-3 or TRBV12-4 and TRBJ2-5; no definite D call. The germline V and J ends were trimmed by 5 bases and 6 bases, with 10 bases remaining between them. CDR3 length equals 12 residues. Written as DNA, the CDR3 is TGTGCCAGCAGTCCACGCAAAAAGACCCAGTACTTC. Translating gives CASSPRKKTQYF.

This clonotype was observed at least ten times. V is TRBV11-3 and J is TRBJ2-2, with a weak D call TRBD2 (5 bases). CDR1 and CDR2 (germline): SGHNT, YENEEA. Between the trimmed V and J ends, which lost 5 bases and 0 bases, there was a span of 7 bases. The CDR3 consists of 14 residues. The CDR3 sequence is CASSVGANTGELFF. CDR3 bases: TGTGCCAGCAGCGTGGGAGCGAACACCGGGGAGCTGTTTTTT. Combining the CDR3 with reference TRBV11-3 and TRBJ2-2 gives the whole variable domain EAGVVQSPRYKIIEKKQPVAFWCNPISGHNTLYWYLQNLGQGPELLIRYENEEAVDDSQLPKDRFSAERLKGVDSTLKIQPAELGDSAVYLCASSVGANTGELFFGEGSRLTVL.

This clonotype occurred many times. This chain links TRBV7-2 with TRBJ2-5, with 11 bases identical to TRBD2. The CDR3 has 15 amino acids. CDR1 is SGHTA, CDR2 FQGNSA, per germline. With 3 bases clipped from V and 2 bases from J, the junction kept 2 bases outside the gene matches. The CDR3 DNA is TGTGCCAGCAGCTTGACTAGCGGGGTTCAAGAGACCCAGTACTTC. Translated: CASSLTSGVQETQYF.

The sample holds many counts of this clonotype. The CDR3 nucleotides read TGCAGTGCTAGAGATACAGTCGGAGCTAGCGATACGCAGTATTTT. Translating it yields CSARDTVGASDTQYF. The chain joins TRBV20-1 to TRBJ2-3; a weak D match, TRBD2 (5 bases). The CDR3 runs 15 residues. Trimming shortened V by 0 bases and J by 6 bases, and 16 bases separated the two germline ends. The germline V gene encodes CDR1 DFQATT and CDR2 SNEGSKA (reference sequence).

V is TRBV24-1 and J is TRBJ2-2; 9 bases are shared with TRBD1. The V gene's germline CDR1 is KGHDR and CDR2 SFDVKD. This CDR3 region has 14 residues. Trimming took 9 bases from V and 0 from J; bases not matched to a gene: 1. The DNA for the CDR3 is TGTGCCACCGGGGACAGGGCGAACACCGGGGAGCTGTTTTTT. As protein: CATGDRANTGELFF.

This clonotype appeared many times. The chain is built from TRBV7-9 and TRBJ2-1, with D unresolved. Looked up from germline, CDR1 is SEHNR and CDR2 is FQNEAQ (reference sequence). The CDR3 sequence is 13 residues long. The V and J ends lost 5 bases and 7 bases respectively, with 12 bases between them. CDR3 protein: CASSHPLGNEQFF. The DNA for the CDR3 is TGTGCCAGCAGCCACCCTCTAGGGAATGAGCAGTTCTTC.

The chain links TRBV7-8 to TRBJ2-3; either TRBD1 or TRBD2 may supply D (5 bases each). The germline gives CDR1 SGHVS, CDR2 FQNEAQ. V dropped 4 bases and J dropped 4 bases, with 15 bases sitting between them. The CDR3 consists of 15 residues. The CDR3: CASSSFAEGPDTQYF. Written as DNA, the CDR3 is TGTGCCAGCAGCTCATTTGCCGAGGGGCCAGATACGCAGTATTTT.

This clonotype has a count of ten or more. The chain carries TRBV2 and TRBJ2-1; weak D call: TRBD2 (5 bases). Germline CDR1 and CDR2: SNHLY and FYNNEI. This CDR3 contains 15 residues. The V end lost 6 bases, the J end lost 2 bases, and 14 bases lay between the germline ends. CDR3 residues: CASRKAETTYNEQFF. CDR3 in DNA: TGTGCCAGCAGAAAAGCGGAGACAACCTACAATGAGCAGTTCTTC.

This clonotype was seen many times. This chain links TRBV2 with TRBJ2-5, with D perhaps matching TRBD1 (5 bases). Germline CDR1 reads SNHLY; CDR2 reads FYNNEI. V was pared by 9 bases and J by 0 bases, with 17 bases between. The CDR3 is 15 residues long. The CDR3 sequence is CASSRESQYQETQYF. The CDR3 nucleotides read TGTGCCAGTTCCAGGGAATCTCAGTACCAAGAGACCCAGTACTTC.

In its sample, this clonotype was seen a few times. The rearrangement joins TRBV3-1 to TRBJ1-5, with 7 bases matching TRBD1. Trimming took 0 bases from V and 9 from J; bases not matched to a gene: 8. The CDR3 covers 15 residues. The V gene's germline CDR1 is LGHDT and CDR2 YNNKEL (reference sequence). CDR3: CASSQDRGQGVPQHF. CDR3 coding DNA: TGTGCCAGCAGCCAAGATCGGGGCCAGGGGGTGCCCCAGCATTTT.

This clonotype was observed at least ten times. The chain is built from TRBV3-1 and TRBJ1-6; TRBD1 might be the D (5 bases). Deletions cut 1 base from V and 13 bases from J, with 11 bases between. From germline, CDR1 is LGHDT and CDR2 YNNKEL (reference sequence). The CDR3 runs 13 residues. This chain's CDR3 is CASSQGDSPPLHF. Written as DNA, the CDR3 is TGTGCCAGCAGCCAAGGCGACAGCCCGCCCCTCCACTTT.

Remarks on this clonotype: A much larger clone differs by one base, so this may be a read error. The chain has TRBV11-2 and TRBJ2-1; D perhaps matches TRBD1 (6 bases). The CDR3 is 15 residues long. V shed 5 bases and J shed 0 bases, with 11 bases lying between them. CDR1 is SGHAT, CDR2 FQNNGV, per germline. The CDR3 nucleotides are TGTGCCAGCAGCCTCCGGGACACCTCCTACAATGAGCAGTTCTTC. It encodes CASSLRDTSYNEQFF.

This clonotype was detected many times. The chain joins TRBV2 to TRBJ1-5; maybe TRBD1 (5 bases). Germline loops: CDR1 SNHLY, CDR2 FYNNEI. V dropped 6 bases and J dropped 6 bases, with 18 bases sitting between them. The CDR3 runs 15 residues. The CDR3 sequence is CASSEPWAGSQPQHF. In DNA form, the CDR3 reads TGTGCCAGCAGCGAACCCTGGGCAGGGAGTCAGCCCCAGCATTTT.

This clonotype was recorded many times. V gene TRBV6-1 combines with J gene TRBJ2-3; 8 nucleotides agree with TRBD1. CDR3 length: 15 amino acids. Germline CDR1 MNHNS, CDR2 SASEGT. Germline trimming cut 5 bases from V and 2 bases from J; bases unmatched to any gene: 6. Here the CDR3 reads CASSLGQGTTDTQYF. As DNA, the CDR3 is TGTGCCAGCAGTCTCGGACAGGGAACCACAGATACGCAGTATTTT.

About this clonotype itself: The junction shows a germline mismatch at one end, possibly a read error. This chain joins TRBV18 and TRBJ2-5; D ambiguous. This CDR3 is built from 13 residues. Germline-derived CDR1 and CDR2 are KGHSH and LQKENI. The CDR3 nucleotides read TGTGCCAGCTCACTTTTTCCCCAAGAGGCCCAGTACTTC. Translation gives CASSLFPQEAQYF.